This T cell receptor (beta chain) originates from a study of radiotherapy plus CTLA-4 blockade in lung cancer. Study as a whole: Of all patients, around 20% responded objectively and approximately 31% showed disease control.

The CDR3 loop spans 15 amino acids. J was trimmed by 3 bases and V by 2 bases; bases with no gene match: 6. The V gene's germline CDR1 is SNHLY and CDR2 FYNNEI. As to this clone: Its antigen is as yet unknown.

The table came from immunoSEQ multiplex PCR; TCRdb's copy has only in-frame clones and leaves some out. The sample yields about 43,000 clones, 55% to 80% seen once. General study results and limits: Reports state that early shifts in blood T cell clones, with interferon-beta, best predicted response. Clones derived from tumor TCRs expanded in blood after radiotherapy plus ipilimumab.

Chemo-refractory metastatic non-small-cell lung cancer patients were treated with focal radiation plus CTLA-4 blockade with ipilimumab. Specimen: peripheral blood, collected from a patient treated with radiotherapy plus ipilimumab. This sequence was found in a human donor with non-small cell lung cancer who had a partial response to radiotherapy plus ipilimumab. The rearrangement joins TRBV2 to TRBJ2-7; 8 nucleotides agree with TRBD1. In DNA, the CDR3 is TGTGCCAGCAGTGAAAACCTGGGACAGGACTACGAGCAGTACTTC. Its protein product is CASSENLGQDYEQYF. The variable domain in full, completed from reference TRBV2 and TRBJ2-7, reads EPEVTQTPSHQVTQMGQEVILRCVPISNHLYFYWYRQILGQKVEFLVSFYNNEISEKSEIFDDQFSVERPDGSNFTLKIRSTKLEDSAMYFCASSENLGQDYEQYFGPGTRLTVT.